This T cell receptor beta chain is from a study of T cell responses to AZD1222 COVID-19 vaccine. General observations from the study: Baseline seropositivity characterized only a handful of AZD1222 recipients.

Produced via immunoSEQ multiplex PCR; TCRdb's table is partial and in-frame only. Among around 110,000 clones listed, around nine tenths were seen once. In the case of this clone: The antigen is undetermined.

CDR3 length: 16 residues. The ends lost 6 bases at V and 0 bases at J; junction bases unmatched: 7. Germline CDR1 is LNHDA and CDR2 is SQIVND (reference sequence). The chain has TRBV19 and TRBJ1-1, with 10 bases fitting TRBD1. The receptor was derived from an adult in good health. The sample was peripheral blood, taken on day 0 of AZD1222 vaccination. Written as DNA, the CDR3 is TGTGCCAGTAGACGACAGGGGGCTGTAATGAACACTGAAGCTTTCTTT. It yields the protein CASRRQGAVMNTEAFF.